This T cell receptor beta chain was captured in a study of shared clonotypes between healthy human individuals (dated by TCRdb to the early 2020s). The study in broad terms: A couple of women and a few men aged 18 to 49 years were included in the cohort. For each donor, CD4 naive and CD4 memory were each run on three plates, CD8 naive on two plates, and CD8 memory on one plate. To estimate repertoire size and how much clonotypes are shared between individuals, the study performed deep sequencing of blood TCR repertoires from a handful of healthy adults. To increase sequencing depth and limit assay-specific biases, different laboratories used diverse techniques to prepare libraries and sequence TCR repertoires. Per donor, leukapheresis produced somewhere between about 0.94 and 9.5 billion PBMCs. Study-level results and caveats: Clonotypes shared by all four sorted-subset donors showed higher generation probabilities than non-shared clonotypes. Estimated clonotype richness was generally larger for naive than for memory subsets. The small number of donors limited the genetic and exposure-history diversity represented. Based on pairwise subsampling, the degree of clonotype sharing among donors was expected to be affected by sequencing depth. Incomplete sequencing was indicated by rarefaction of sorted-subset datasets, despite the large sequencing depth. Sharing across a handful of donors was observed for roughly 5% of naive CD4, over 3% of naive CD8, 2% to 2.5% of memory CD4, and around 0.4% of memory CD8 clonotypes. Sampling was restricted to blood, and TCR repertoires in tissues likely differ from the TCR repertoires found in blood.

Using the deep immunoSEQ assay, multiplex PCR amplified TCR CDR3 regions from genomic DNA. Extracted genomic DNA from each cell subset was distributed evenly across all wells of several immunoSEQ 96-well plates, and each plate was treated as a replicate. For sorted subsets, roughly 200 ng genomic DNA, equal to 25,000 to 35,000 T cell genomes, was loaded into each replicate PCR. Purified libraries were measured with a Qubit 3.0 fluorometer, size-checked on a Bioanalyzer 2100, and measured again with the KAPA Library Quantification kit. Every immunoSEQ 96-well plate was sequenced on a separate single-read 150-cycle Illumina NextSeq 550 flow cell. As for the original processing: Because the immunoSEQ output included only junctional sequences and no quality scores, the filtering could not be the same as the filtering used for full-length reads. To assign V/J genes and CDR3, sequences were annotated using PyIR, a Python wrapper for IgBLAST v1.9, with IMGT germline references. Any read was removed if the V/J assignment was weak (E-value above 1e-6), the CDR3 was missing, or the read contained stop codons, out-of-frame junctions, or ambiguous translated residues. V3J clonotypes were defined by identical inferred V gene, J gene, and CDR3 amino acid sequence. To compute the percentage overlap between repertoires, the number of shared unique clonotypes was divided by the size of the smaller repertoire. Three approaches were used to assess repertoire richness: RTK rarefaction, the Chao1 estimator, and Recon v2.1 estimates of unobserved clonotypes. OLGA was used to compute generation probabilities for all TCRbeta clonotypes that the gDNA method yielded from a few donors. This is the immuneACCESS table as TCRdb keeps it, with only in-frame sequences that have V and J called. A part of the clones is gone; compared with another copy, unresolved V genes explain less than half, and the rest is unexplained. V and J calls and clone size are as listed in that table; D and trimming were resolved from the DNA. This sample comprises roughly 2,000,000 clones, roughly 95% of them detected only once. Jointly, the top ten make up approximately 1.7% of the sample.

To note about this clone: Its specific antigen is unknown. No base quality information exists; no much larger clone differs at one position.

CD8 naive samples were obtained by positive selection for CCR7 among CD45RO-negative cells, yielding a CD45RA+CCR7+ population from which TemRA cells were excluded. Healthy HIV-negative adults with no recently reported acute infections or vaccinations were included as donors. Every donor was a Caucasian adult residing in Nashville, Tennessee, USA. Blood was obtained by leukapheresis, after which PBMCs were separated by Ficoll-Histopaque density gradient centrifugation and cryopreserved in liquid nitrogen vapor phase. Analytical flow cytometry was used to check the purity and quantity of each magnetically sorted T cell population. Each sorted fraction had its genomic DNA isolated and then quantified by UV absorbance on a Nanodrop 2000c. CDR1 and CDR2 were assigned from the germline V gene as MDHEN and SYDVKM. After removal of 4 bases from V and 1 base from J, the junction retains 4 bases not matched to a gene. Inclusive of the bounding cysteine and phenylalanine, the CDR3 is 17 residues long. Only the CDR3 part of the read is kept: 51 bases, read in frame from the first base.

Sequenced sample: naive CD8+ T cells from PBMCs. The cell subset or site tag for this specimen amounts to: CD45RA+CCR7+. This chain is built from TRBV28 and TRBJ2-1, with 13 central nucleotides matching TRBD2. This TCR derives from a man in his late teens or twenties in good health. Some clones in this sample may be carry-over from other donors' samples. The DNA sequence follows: TGTGCCAGCAGTTATCGACTAGCGGGAGGTTCCTACAATGAGCAGTTCTTC. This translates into CASSYRLAGGSYNEQFF.